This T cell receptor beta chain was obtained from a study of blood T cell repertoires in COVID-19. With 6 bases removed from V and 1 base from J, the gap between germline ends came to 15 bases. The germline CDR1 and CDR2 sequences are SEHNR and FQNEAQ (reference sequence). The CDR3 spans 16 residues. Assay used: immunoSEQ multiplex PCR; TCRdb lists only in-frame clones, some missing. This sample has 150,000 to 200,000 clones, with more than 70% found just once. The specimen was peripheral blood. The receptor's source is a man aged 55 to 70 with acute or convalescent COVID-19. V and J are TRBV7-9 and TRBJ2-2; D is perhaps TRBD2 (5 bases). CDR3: CASSRKDGVNTGELFF. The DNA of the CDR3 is TGTGCCAGCAGTCGGAAGGACGGGGTGAACACCGGGGAGCTGTTTTTT.